Reported below is one T cell receptor beta chain. It lacks a known antigen. No base quality values were provided; no much bigger clone lies one nucleotide off. This sample is part of a study of OX40 agonist ivuxolimab in advanced cancers. Broadly, across the study: Ivuxolimab was an agonistic, fully human IgG2 monoclonal antibody directed against OX40 (CD134), a costimulatory receptor. Intravenous ivuxolimab was administered to patients every 2 weeks at six dose levels: 0.01, 0.1, 0.3, 1.5, 3 and 10 mg/kg. Among the roughly 52 dose-escalation patients, around 19 had hepatocellular carcinoma, 15 or so melanoma, 9 renal cell carcinoma and 9 head and neck cancer. The dose-escalation cohort was about 87% male with a mean age of approximately 60 years, ranging from 23 to 79. Prior anti-PD-1, anti-PD-L1 or anti-CTLA-4 therapy was permitted, and 40% of dose-escalation patients had received checkpoint inhibitors. Partial responses occurred in three dose-escalation patients: two with cutaneous melanoma and one with hepatocellular carcinoma. The point of sequencing TCRbeta in the periphery was to test whether ivuxolimab changed TCR sequence diversity and drove clonal T-cell expansion. The paper describes the monotherapy dose-escalation part (N of about 55 patients) of the phase I trial of ivuxolimab.

Patients with a history of autoimmune disease or receiving systemic immunosuppression were excluded from the trial. Peripheral blood for TCR sequencing was drawn from every dose cohort at baseline, at cycle 4 day 1 and at cycle 7 day 1. The samples were drawn from a first-in-human, open-label, multicenter phase I dose-escalation trial of ivuxolimab. Adults with locally advanced or metastatic melanoma, renal cell carcinoma, hepatocellular carcinoma or head and neck squamous cell carcinoma were enrolled in the trial. Before TCR sequencing, CD4+ and CD8+ T cells were separately sorted from peripheral blood. Inclusive of the bounding cysteine and phenylalanine, the CDR3 is 14 residues long. Solely the CDR3 DNA is kept, with 42 bases framed from the first base. Genomic DNA was isolated from the sorted cells so that the TCRbeta CDR3 region could be sequenced. The immunoSEQ Assay was used for sequencing of TCRbeta CDR3 regions. This immuneACCESS table, as held by TCRdb, lists in-frame sequences with V and J called but not all clones. Of the missing ones, under half trace to an unresolved V gene in checked studies; the others have no known cause. For this sample there are 90,000 to 100,000 clones; about 85% appear just once. The ten largest clones represent about 4.1% of the sample.

Study-level results and caveats: In the 0.1-3.0 mg/kg groups, partial responders were among the patients with the lowest normalized peripheral clonal expansion, particularly in CD8+ T cells. On average, CD8+ T cells showed more expanded clones than CD4+ T cells after ivuxolimab. The antigen specificity of the peripheral T cells that underwent clonal expansion was not determined. Clonal expansion of both CD4+ and CD8+ blood T cells was observed from baseline to week 6 at doses 0.1 to 3.0 mg/kg. Low levels of normalized T-cell clonal expansion were also seen in some patients who did not respond.

In this chain, TRBV21-1 is recombined with TRBJ2-5. TRBV21-1 is designated a pseudogene. The source of this sequence is an adult with an advanced solid tumor such as melanoma, head and neck, liver or kidney cancer. This specimen consisted of CD4+ or CD8+ T cells sorted from blood, obtained in a trial of the OX40 agonist ivuxolimab. This receptor carries the CDR3 CASSKGDGGETQYF. Here is the DNA: TGTGCCAGCAGCAAAGGGGACGGAGGAGAGACCCAGTACTTC.